This T cell receptor beta chain appears in the sequencing data of a study of human T cells and chemical hapten exposure. Study findings and constraints: Clustering by CDR3 similarity yielded significantly more large clusters from expanded TCRs than controls. With patch test score, the counts of PT1 expanded TCRs showed a positive correlation.

Authors' analysis steps: A per-sample median of around 100,000 TCRs was observed, with a range of roughly 20,000 to 750,000. TCRdb re-derived calls from the RACE reads in MiXCR, one entry per CDR3 protein. Here the V and J calls rest on TCRdb's processing, not on the authors' analysis. The table includes roughly 200,000 distinct CDR3 sequences, about 25% detected once. The time point is: patch test 3, about 24 weeks after DPC sensitization. Treatment described: therapeutic diphenylcyclopropenone sensitization with weekly scalp DPC. Sequencing started from total RNA isolated from unfractionated whole blood. The sample holds a few counts of this clonotype. Antigen: not known. The receptor was isolated from a woman between 40 and 50 years old with alopecia areata. Some clones in this sample may be carry-over from other donors' samples. Sequencing was performed on whole blood, taken in connection with sensitization to the hapten diphenylcyclopropenone (DPC).

CDR3 bases: TGTGCCAGCAGCCAAGATTCGGCAGGCTACACTGAAGCTTTCTTT. Its protein is CASSQDSAGYTEAFF. The rearrangement uses TRBV3-1 and TRBJ1-1; the D is unclear. There are 15 residues in the CDR3. The V end lost 0 bases, the J end lost 3 bases, and 11 bases lay between the germline ends. CDR1 is LGHDT and CDR2 is YNNKEL in the germline V gene (reference sequence).